One and the same sample provided the 16 T cell receptor beta chains below, sequenced in a study of blood T cell repertoires in COVID-19. The table came from immunoSEQ multiplex PCR; TCRdb's copy has only in-frame clones and leaves some out. The table lists approximately 250,000 clones, about 85% of them singletons. Sequencing was performed on peripheral blood. The receptors were sampled from a man in his forties with acute or convalescent COVID-19.

The chain links TRBV18 to TRBJ2-1; TRBD1 aligns across 10 bases. In germline, CDR1 is KGHSH, CDR2 LQKENI. After removal of 3 bases from V and 4 bases from J, the junction contained 3 bases not matched to a gene. The CDR3 runs to 15 residues. The CDR3 DNA is TGTGCCAGCTCACCCGGACAGGGGGTATACAATGAGCAGTTCTTC. Its protein product is CASSPGQGVYNEQFF.

This rearrangement joins TRBV30 to TRBJ1-1, with unresolved D. The germline CDR1 and CDR2 sequences are GTSNPN and SVGIG (reference sequence). This CDR3 has 13 residues. Trimming cost V 0 bases and J 6 bases, with 11 bases left between them. The CDR3 coding sequence is TGTGCCTGGAGTGTAGCCCTCCCCTCTGAAGCTTTCTTT. Amino acid sequence: CAWSVALPSEAFF.

This clone was detected only once. This chain links TRBV29-1 with TRBJ1-1; D gene uncertain. The CDR3 sequence is 12 residues long. Germline lookup yields CDR1 SQVTM and CDR2 ANQGSEA. The V gene lost 3 bases and the J gene lost 5 bases, with 10 bases spanning the gap. For the CDR3, the DNA is TGCAGCGTTGAGGCGGAGGAGACTGAAGCTTTCTTT. Its translation is CSVEAEETEAFF.

The rearrangement links TRBV5-1 to TRBJ2-1; TRBD2 matches at 8 bases. This CDR3 is built from 17 residues. Germline trimming cut 3 bases from V and 1 base from J; bases unmatched to any gene: 9. From germline, CDR1 is SGHRS and CDR2 YFSETQ. This CDR3 reads CASSSPGLEISYNEQFF. The CDR3 nucleotides are TGCGCCAGCAGCTCGCCGGGACTAGAGATTTCCTACAATGAGCAGTTCTTC.

The chain couples TRBV11-2 to TRBJ2-1; 12 nucleotides align to TRBD2. The V segment lost 2 bases and the J segment 8 bases; nucleotides outside the gene matches: 13. Germline CDR1 reads SGHAT; CDR2 reads FQNNGV. This CDR3 region has 18 residues. In nucleotides, the CDR3 is TGTGCCAGCAGCTTATCTATGTGGCTAGCGGGGGGGGCAGATGAGCAGTTCTTC. Encoded protein: CASSLSMWLAGGADEQFF. The variable domain in full, completed from reference TRBV11-2 and TRBJ2-1, reads EAGVAQSPRYKIIEKRQSVAFWCNPISGHATLYWYQQILGQGPKLLIQFQNNGVVDDSQLPKDRFSAERLKGVDSTLKIQPAKLEDSAVYLCASSLSMWLAGGADEQFFGPGTRLTVL.

The chain links TRBV19 to TRBJ1-1; unclear D gene. V lost 6 bases to trimming and J lost 3 bases, with 11 bases between them. The CDR3 is 13 amino acids. Germline assignment: CDR1 LNHDA and CDR2 SQIVND (reference sequence). The CDR3, as DNA: TGTGCCAGTAGATACGGGATTTACACTGAAGCTTTCTTT. It specifies CASRYGIYTEAFF. Full variable domain (rest looked up from reference TRBV19 and TRBJ1-1): DGGITQSPKYLFRKEGQNVTLSCEQNLNHDAMYWYRQDPGQGLRLIYYSQIVNDFQKGDIAEGYSVSREKKESFPLTVTSAQKNPTAFYLCASRYGIYTEAFFGQGTRLTVV.

This clone was counted only a few times. The chain joins TRBV29-1 to TRBJ1-2, with TRBD1 matching 8 bases. CDR3 length: 13 residues. Germline V gene sequence: CDR1 SQVTM, CDR2 ANQGSEA. Trimming at V came to 8 bases and at J to 1 base, leaving 6 bases not matched to a gene. The CDR3 protein is CSTRTGNNYGYTF. The CDR3 nucleotides are TGCAGCACCCGGACAGGGAATAACTATGGCTACACCTTC.

J is TRBJ1-6 and V is TRBV11-2, with D possibly matching TRBD1 (5 bases). The CDR3 has 16 residues. V was trimmed by 6 bases and J by 10 bases, leaving 22 bases between them. Germline-derived CDR1 and CDR2 are SGHAT and FQNNGV. CDR3 region: CASSSLAGGGESPLHF. Written as DNA, the CDR3 is TGTGCCAGCAGTTCCCTAGCAGGCGGAGGGGAGTCACCCCTCCACTTT.

The chain recombines TRBV18 with TRBJ1-1; unclear D gene. There are 14 residues in the CDR3. V shed 3 bases and J shed 8 bases, with 16 bases lying between them. In germline, CDR1 is KGHSH, CDR2 LQKENI. The CDR3 sequence: CASSPPSPVPEAFF. The CDR3 bases are TGTGCCAGCTCACCCCCTAGCCCCGTCCCCGAAGCTTTCTTT.

The chain combines TRBV19 with TRBJ2-1, with TRBD2 matching over 10 bases. This CDR3 comprises 20 residues. Germline V CDR1 and CDR2: LNHDA, SQIVND (reference sequence). The V and J ends lost 6 bases and 4 bases, in that order; junction bases with no gene match: 21. The CDR3 region is CASRMTAEAGGIKVYNEQFF. The CDR3 nucleotides are TGTGCCAGTAGGATGACAGCTGAAGCGGGGGGGATAAAGGTATACAATGAGCAGTTCTTC.

J is TRBJ1-2 and V is TRBV27; D may be TRBD1 (5 bases). The length of the CDR3 is 14 residues. Germline V gives CDR1 MNHEY, CDR2 SMNVEV (reference sequence). Trimming left V 7 bases short and J 4 bases short, with 16 bases between. The CDR3 loop reads CASTSPGLGYGYTF. CDR3 DNA: TGTGCCAGCACTTCCCCAGGGTTGGGCTATGGCTACACCTTC.

The chain has TRBV12-3 or TRBV12-4 and TRBJ2-7; D unresolved. CDR3 length: 13 residues. V was clipped by 3 bases and J by 4 bases, with 10 bases between them. DNA for the CDR3: TGTGCCAGCAGTTTTGGCCTTCCGTACGAGCAGTACTTC. Protein product: CASSFGLPYEQYF.

The chain uses TRBV5-6 and TRBJ2-2; TRBD1 matches at 7 bases. The CDR3 spans 17 residues. The germline V gene encodes CDR1 SGHDT and CDR2 YYEEEE. Trimming took 4 bases from V and 0 from J; bases not matched to a gene: 9. Written as DNA, the CDR3 is TGTGCCAGCAGCCGGACAGGTTATCTCGCGAACACCGGGGAGCTGTTTTTT. Its translation is CASSRTGYLANTGELFF. The complete variable domain, with remaining parts taken from reference TRBV5-6 and TRBJ2-2, reads DAGVTQSPTHLIKTRGQQVTLRCSPKSGHDTVSWYQQALGQGPQFIFQYYEEEERQRGNFPDRFSGHQFPNYSSELNVNALLLGDSALYLCASSRTGYLANTGELFFGEGSRLTVL.

This CDR3 is CASSLDDRTYGYTF. CDR3 DNA sequence: TGCGCCAGCAGCTTGGACGACAGGACGTATGGCTACACCTTC. This chain uses TRBV5-1 with TRBJ1-2; tentatively, D is TRBD1 (6 bases). Looked up from germline, CDR1 is SGHRS and CDR2 is YFSETQ. Trimming left V 0 bases short and J 5 bases short, with 11 bases between. The length of the CDR3 is 14 residues.

This sequence joins TRBV7-9 and TRBJ1-4; D call uncertain. V shed 0 bases and J shed 5 bases, with 13 bases lying between them. Germline lookup yields CDR1 SEHNR and CDR2 FQNEAQ (reference sequence). The CDR3 length is 16 residues. CDR3 amino acids: CASSLAPTSSNEKLFF. The CDR3 DNA reads TGTGCCAGCAGCTTAGCCCCGACATCTTCCAATGAAAAACTGTTTTTT.

The V and J genes are TRBV29-1 and TRBJ1-3, with D perhaps matching TRBD1 (5 bases). CDR3 size: 12 residues. Trimming pared 5 bases from V and 8 bases from J, leaving 13 bases between. The V gene's germline CDR1 is SQVTM and CDR2 ANQGSEA. The DNA for the CDR3 is TGCAGCGTTAGTCAGGGCGGGGACACCATATATTTT. Residues: CSVSQGGDTIYF.